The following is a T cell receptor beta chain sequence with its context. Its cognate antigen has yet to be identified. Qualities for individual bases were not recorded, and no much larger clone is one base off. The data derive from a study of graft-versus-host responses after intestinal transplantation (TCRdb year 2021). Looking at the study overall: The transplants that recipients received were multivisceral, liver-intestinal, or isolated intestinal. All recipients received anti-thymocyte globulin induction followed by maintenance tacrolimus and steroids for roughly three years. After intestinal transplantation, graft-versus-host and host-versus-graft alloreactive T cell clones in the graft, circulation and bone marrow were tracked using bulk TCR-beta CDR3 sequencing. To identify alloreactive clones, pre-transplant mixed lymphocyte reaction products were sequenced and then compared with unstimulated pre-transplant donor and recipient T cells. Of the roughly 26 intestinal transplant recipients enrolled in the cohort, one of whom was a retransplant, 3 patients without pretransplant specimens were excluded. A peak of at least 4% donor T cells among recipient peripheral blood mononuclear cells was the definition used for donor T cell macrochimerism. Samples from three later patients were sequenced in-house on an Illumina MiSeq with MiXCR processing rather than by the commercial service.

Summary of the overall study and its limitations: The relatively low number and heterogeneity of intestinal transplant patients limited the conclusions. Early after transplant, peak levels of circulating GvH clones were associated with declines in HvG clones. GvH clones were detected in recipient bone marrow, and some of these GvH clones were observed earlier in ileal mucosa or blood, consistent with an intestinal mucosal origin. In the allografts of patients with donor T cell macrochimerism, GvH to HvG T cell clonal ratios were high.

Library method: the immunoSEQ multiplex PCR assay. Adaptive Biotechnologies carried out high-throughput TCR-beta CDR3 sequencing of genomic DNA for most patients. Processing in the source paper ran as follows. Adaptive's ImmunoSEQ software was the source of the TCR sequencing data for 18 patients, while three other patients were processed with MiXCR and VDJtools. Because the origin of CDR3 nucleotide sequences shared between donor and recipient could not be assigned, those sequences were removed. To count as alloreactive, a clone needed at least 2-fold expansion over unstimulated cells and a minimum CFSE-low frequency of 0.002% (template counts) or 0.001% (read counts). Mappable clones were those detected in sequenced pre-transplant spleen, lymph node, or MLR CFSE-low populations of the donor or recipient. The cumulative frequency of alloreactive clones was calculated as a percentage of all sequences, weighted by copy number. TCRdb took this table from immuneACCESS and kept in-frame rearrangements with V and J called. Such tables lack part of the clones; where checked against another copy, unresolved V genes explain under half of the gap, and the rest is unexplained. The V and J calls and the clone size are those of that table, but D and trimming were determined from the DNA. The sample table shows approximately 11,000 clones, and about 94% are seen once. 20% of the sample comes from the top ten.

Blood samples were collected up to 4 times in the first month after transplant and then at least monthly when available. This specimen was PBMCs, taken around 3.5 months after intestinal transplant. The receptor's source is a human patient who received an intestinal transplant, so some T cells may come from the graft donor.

CDR3 protein: CASSLGQGATYNEQFF. The DNA is TGTGCCAGCAGCTTAGGGCAGGGGGCAACCTACAATGAGCAGTTCTTC. The chain is made from TRBV7-6 and TRBJ2-1; 8 of the junction bases match TRBD1. The CDR3 has 16 amino acids, counting the end cysteine and phenylalanine. The sequence is cut down to CDR3 DNA, 48 bases in frame from base 1. As encoded in the germline V gene, CDR1 is SGHVS while CDR2 is FNYEAQ. Trimming takes 1 base off V and 2 bases off J; junction bases not matched to a gene: 4. Supplemented by the reference TRBV7-6 and TRBJ2-1 proteins around the CDR3, the complete variable domain is GAGVSQSPRYKVTKRGQDVALRCDPISGHVSLYWYRQALGQGPEFLTYFNYEAQQDKSGLPNDRFSAERPEGSISTLTIQRTEQRDSAMYRCASSLGQGATYNEQFFGPGTRLTVL.